What follows are 9 T cell receptor beta chains derived from one specimen sequenced in a study of cytomegalovirus exposure and HLA in healthy donors. TCRdb's table, derived via immunoSEQ multiplex PCR, lists solely in-frame clones and lacks some. The sample records a few hundred thousand clones, under 95% being singletons. Material: PBMCs. These receptors were obtained from a woman aged 18-29 years in good health and CMV-seronegative.

This sequence joins TRBV7-9 and TRBJ1-4; 7 positions agree with TRBD1. Germline CDR1 SEHNR, CDR2 FQNEAQ (reference sequence). The CDR3 has 16 amino acids. Trimming cost V 3 bases and J 4 bases; bases outside gene matches: 8. The CDR3: CASSFLSTGLNEKLFF. The CDR3 DNA is TGTGCCAGCAGCTTCCTCTCGACAGGGCTTAATGAAAAACTGTTTTTT.

The rearrangement uses TRBV6-1 and TRBJ1-5; D gene uncertain. This CDR3 has 14 amino acids. Trimming cost V 6 bases and J 0 bases, with 9 bases left between them. Germline assignment: CDR1 MNHNS and CDR2 SASEGT. CDR3 nucleotide sequence: TGTGCCAGCAGACAGATGACTAGCAATCAGCCCCAGCATTTT. Protein: CASRQMTSNQPQHF.

The chain uses TRBV4-1 and TRBJ2-7, with 11 nucleotides matching TRBD1. CDR3 length: 14 residues. V dropped 4 bases and J dropped 4; count of bases not matched to a gene: 3. From germline, CDR1 is MGHRA and CDR2 YSYEKL. CDR3 coding DNA: TGCGCCAGCAGCCTGGACAGGGGGCGATACGAGCAGTACTTC. It yields the protein CASSLDRGRYEQYF.

The chain carries TRBV30 and TRBJ2-1, with 9 nucleotides matching TRBD2. This CDR3 region has 15 residues. Germline lookup yields CDR1 GTSNPN and CDR2 SVGIG (reference sequence). With 2 bases clipped from V and 9 bases from J, the junction kept 11 bases outside the gene matches. The CDR3 spells CAWSSESGRLGEQFF. CDR3 coding DNA: TGTGCCTGGAGTTCCGAAAGCGGGAGGCTCGGTGAGCAGTTCTTC.

This chain links TRBV6-1 with TRBJ1-2; D is perhaps TRBD1 (5 bases). Germline CDR1 MNHNS, CDR2 SASEGT. Trimming left V 3 bases short and J 1 base short, with 15 bases between. The CDR3 is 16 residues long. The CDR3 sequence: CASSEDTRLSNYGYTF. The CDR3 nucleotides are TGTGCCAGCAGTGAGGACACACGCCTAAGTAACTATGGCTACACCTTC.

V is TRBV27 and J is TRBJ2-4, with D possibly TRBD2 on 6 matching bases. Germline values: CDR1 MNHEY, CDR2 SMNVEV (reference sequence). The CDR3 is 16 amino acids. The V gene lost 6 bases and the J gene lost 6 bases, with 21 bases spanning the gap. The CDR3 loop is CASSVALAPLGNIQYF. The CDR3 DNA is TGTGCCAGCAGCGTCGCACTAGCCCCCTTGGGAAACATTCAGTACTTC.

The CDR3 loop is CASGPDRQGPRQPQHF. CDR3 nucleotide sequence: TGTGCTAGTGGTCCCGACCGACAGGGGCCTCGTCAGCCCCAGCATTTT. The chain links TRBV12-5 to TRBJ1-5; the match to TRBD1 covers 8 bases. CDR1 is LGHNT and CDR2 is FRNRAP in the germline V gene. J lost 6 bases, V lost 5 bases, and 12 bases had no gene match. This CDR3 is 16 amino acids long.

The chain joins TRBV27 to TRBJ1-2; TRBD1 agrees at 8 bases. V dropped 5 bases and J dropped 4; count of bases not matched to a gene: 15. The germline gives CDR1 MNHEY, CDR2 SMNVEV (reference sequence). There are 17 residues in the CDR3. The CDR3 coding sequence is TGTGCCAGCAGTCAGACACGGACAGGGCCTGGGAGCTATGGCTACACCTTC. It is translated as CASSQTRTGPGSYGYTF.

The CDR3 sequence is CASRDRDYKYANTGELFF. For the CDR3, the DNA is TGTGCCAGCAGGGACAGGGACTACAAGTACGCGAACACCGGGGAGCTGTTTTTT. This chain connects TRBV2 to TRBJ2-2, with TRBD1 as a possible D gene (8 bases). The V end was cut by 6 bases, the J end by 0 bases, with 20 bases between. Per the germline V gene, CDR1 is SNHLY and CDR2 is FYNNEI. This CDR3 has 18 residues.